This TCR beta chain came from a study of blood T cell repertoires in COVID-19. Study overall: Researchers got acute and convalescent COVID-19 samples from the United States, Italy and Spain. PBMCs, B-cell-depleted T cells, or T cells provided the cDNA or gDNA that made up the material.

Original handling: Reference gene primer amplification gave estimated nucleated cell counts. TCRdb's table, derived via immunoSEQ multiplex PCR, lists solely in-frame clones and lacks some. V and J calls and clone size are those listed in that table; D and trimming were worked out from the DNA. The sample holds around 150,000 clones, over 60% seen once. Trimming cost V 4 bases and J 6 bases, with 9 bases left between them. The CDR3 consists of 13 residues. The sample was peripheral blood. This chain uses TRBV12-3 or TRBV12-4 with TRBJ1-4, with D maybe TRBD1 (5 bases). The TCR originated in a woman older than 75 with acute or convalescent COVID-19. Here the CDR3 reads CASSSGGDEKLFF. CDR3 bases: TGTGCCAGCAGTTCTGGGGGGGATGAAAAACTGTTTTTT.